What follows describes a single TCR beta chain. No antigen is known for it. The record originates from a study of T cell responses to AZD1222 COVID-19 vaccine. Trimming took 6 bases from V and 0 from J, leaving 6 bases between them. From germline, CDR1 is SGHAT and CDR2 FQNNGV. The CDR3 runs 13 residues. Overall study findings and caveats: Donors in the cohort were predominantly white British and more often female, and clonal diversity was possibly underestimated. Spike-wide vaccine-associated CD4 TCRs dominated at 160-218 and 743-854.

The protocol was immunoSEQ multiplex PCR, while the TCRdb copy is restricted to in-frame clones and leaves out a portion. The data hold about 93,000 clones, with over 75% observed a single time. The material sequenced was peripheral blood, taken 28 days after the second AZD1222 dose. The chain couples TRBV11-2 to TRBJ2-4; D gene ambiguous. The sequence was collected from an adult who received the AZD1222 COVID-19 vaccine. The CDR3 DNA sequence: TGTGCCAGCAGAACACTAGCCAAAAACATTCAGTACTTC. This sequence encodes CASRTLAKNIQYF.